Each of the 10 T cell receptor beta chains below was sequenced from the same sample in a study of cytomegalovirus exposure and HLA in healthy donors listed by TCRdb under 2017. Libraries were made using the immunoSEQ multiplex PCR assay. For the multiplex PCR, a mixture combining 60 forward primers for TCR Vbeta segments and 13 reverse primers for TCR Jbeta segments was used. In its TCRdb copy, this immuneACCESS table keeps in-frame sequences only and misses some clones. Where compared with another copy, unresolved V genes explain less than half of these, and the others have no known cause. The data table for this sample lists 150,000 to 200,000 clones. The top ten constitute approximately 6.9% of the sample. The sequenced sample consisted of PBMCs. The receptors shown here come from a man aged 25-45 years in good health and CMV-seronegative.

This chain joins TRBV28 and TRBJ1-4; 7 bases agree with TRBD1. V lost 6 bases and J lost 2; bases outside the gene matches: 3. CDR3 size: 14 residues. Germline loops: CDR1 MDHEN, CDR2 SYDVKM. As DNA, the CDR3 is TGTGCCAGCAGGGAGGGGGCGACTAATGAAAAACTGTTTTTT. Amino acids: CASREGATNEKLFF.

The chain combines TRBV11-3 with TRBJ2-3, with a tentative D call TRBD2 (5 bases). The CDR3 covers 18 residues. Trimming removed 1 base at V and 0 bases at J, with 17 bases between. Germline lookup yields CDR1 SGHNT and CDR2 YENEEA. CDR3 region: CASSLAAADTSSTDTQYF. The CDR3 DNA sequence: TGTGCCAGCAGCTTAGCAGCGGCAGATACTTCTAGCACAGATACGCAGTATTTT. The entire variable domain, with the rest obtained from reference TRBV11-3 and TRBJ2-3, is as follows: EAGVVQSPRYKIIEKKQPVAFWCNPISGHNTLYWYLQNLGQGPELLIRYENEEAVDDSQLPKDRFSAERLKGVDSTLKIQPAELGDSAVYLCASSLAAADTSSTDTQYFGPGTRLTVL.

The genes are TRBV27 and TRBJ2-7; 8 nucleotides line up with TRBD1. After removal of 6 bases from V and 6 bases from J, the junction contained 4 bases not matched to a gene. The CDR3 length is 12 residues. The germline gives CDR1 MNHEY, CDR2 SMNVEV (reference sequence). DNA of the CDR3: TGTGCCAGCAGGACAGGGGCAGGCGAGCAGTACTTC. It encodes CASRTGAGEQYF.

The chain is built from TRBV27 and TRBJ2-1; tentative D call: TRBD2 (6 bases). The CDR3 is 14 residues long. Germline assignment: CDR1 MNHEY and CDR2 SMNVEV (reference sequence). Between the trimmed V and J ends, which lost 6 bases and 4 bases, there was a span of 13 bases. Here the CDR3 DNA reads TGTGCCAGCAGCCGAGGGGACTCATACAATGAGCAGTTCTTC. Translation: CASSRGDSYNEQFF.

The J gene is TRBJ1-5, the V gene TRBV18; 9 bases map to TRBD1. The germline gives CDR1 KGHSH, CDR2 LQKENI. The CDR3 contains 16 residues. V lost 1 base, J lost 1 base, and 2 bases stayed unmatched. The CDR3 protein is CASSPRGQGSNQPQHF. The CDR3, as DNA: TGTGCCAGCTCACCACGAGGACAGGGGAGCAATCAGCCCCAGCATTTT.

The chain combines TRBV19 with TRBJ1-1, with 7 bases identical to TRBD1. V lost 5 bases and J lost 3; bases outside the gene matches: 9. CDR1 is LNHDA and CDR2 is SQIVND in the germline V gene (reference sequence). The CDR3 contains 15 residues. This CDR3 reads CASSPMTGLHTEAFF. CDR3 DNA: TGTGCCAGTAGTCCGATGACAGGGTTGCACACTGAAGCTTTCTTT.

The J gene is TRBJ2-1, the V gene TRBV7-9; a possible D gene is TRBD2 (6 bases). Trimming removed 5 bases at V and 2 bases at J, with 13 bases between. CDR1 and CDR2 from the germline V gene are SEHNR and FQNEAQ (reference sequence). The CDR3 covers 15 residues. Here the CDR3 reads CASSPLAPTYNEQFF. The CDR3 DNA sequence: TGTGCCAGCAGCCCTCTAGCGCCAACCTACAATGAGCAGTTCTTC.

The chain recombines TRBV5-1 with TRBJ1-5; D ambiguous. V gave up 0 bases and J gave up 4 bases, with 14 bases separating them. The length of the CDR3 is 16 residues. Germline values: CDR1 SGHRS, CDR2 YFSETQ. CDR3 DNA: TGCGCCAGCAGCTTGGAGGGCCCCGGCGGGAATCAGCCCCAGCATTTT. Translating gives CASSLEGPGGNQPQHF.

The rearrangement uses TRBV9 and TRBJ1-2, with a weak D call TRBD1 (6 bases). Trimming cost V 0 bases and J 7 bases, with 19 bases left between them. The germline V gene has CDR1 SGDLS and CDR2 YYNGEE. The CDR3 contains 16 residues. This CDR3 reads CASSVEAGVGLGGYTF. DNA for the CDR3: TGTGCCAGCAGCGTAGAGGCAGGGGTCGGGCTTGGTGGCTACACCTTC. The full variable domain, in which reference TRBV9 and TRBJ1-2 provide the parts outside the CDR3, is DSGVTQTPKHLITATGQRVTLRCSPRSGDLSVYWYQQSLDQGLQFLIQYYNGEERAKGNILERFSAQQFPDLHSELNLSSLELGDSALYFCASSVEAGVGLGGYTFGSGTRLTVV.

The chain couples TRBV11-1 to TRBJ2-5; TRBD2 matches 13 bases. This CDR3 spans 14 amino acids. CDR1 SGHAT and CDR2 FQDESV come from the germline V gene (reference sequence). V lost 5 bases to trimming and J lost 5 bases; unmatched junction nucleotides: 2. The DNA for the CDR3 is TGTGCCAGCAGCCAGGGACTAGCGGGGGAGACCCAGTACTTC. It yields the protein CASSQGLAGETQYF.